The 14 T cell receptor beta chains in this list originate from one sample, sequenced in a study of cytomegalovirus exposure and HLA in healthy donors. The PCR used 60 Vbeta and 13 Jbeta primers. The assay was immunoSEQ multiplex PCR, and TCRdb's table has in-frame clones only and misses some. This sample has some 160,000 clones; over 60% occur once, and the top ten carry roughly 2.1%. Sequencing used PBMCs. Receptors originate from a man aged 35-49 years in good health and CMV-seronegative.

The V call is TRBV4-3, the J call TRBJ1-2; TRBD1 aligns across 7 bases. V shed 4 bases, J shed 4 bases, and the junction held 9 bases outside the gene matches. Germline CDR1 reads LGHNA; CDR2 reads YSLEER. The CDR3 sequence is 15 residues long. The CDR3 region is CASSLSVAGGYGYTF. The DNA of the CDR3 is TGCGCCAGCAGCCTGTCCGTCGCAGGGGGCTATGGCTACACCTTC.

This clone was found a few times. This chain links TRBV2 with TRBJ1-3; tentative D call: TRBD1 (5 bases). V gave up 5 bases and J gave up 2 bases, with 13 bases separating them. Germline V lookup: CDR1 SNHLY, CDR2 FYNNEI. This CDR3 has 15 amino acids. The CDR3 loop is CASSLGGGAGNTIYF. As DNA, the CDR3 is TGTGCCAGCAGTTTGGGGGGTGGGGCTGGAAACACCATATATTTT.

This clone was recorded a few times. This chain's CDR3 is CASSLDRRANTGELFF. CDR3 coding DNA: TGTGCCAGCAGCTTGGACAGACGCGCGAACACCGGGGAGCTGTTTTTT. The gene calls are TRBV5-4 and TRBJ2-2; no definite D call. V lost 0 bases and J 0 bases, leaving 9 bases between the germline ends. CDR1 is SGHNT, CDR2 YYREEE, per germline (reference sequence). This CDR3 is built from 16 residues.

The CDR3 DNA reads TGTGCCAGTAGCCAGGACAGATTCTCTGGAAACACCATATATTTT. Protein sequence: CASSQDRFSGNTIYF. The chain has TRBV19 and TRBJ1-3; perhaps TRBD1 as D (6 bases). The V and J ends lost 6 bases and 0 bases respectively, with 12 bases between them. CDR3 length: 15 amino acids. The germline V gene encodes CDR1 LNHDA and CDR2 SQIVND (reference sequence).

The chain is built from TRBV30 and TRBJ2-4, with TRBD2 matching 9 bases. Germline CDR1 GTSNPN, CDR2 SVGIG (reference sequence). The CDR3 runs to 17 residues. The ends lost 0 bases at V and 1 base at J; junction bases unmatched: 7. Here the CDR3 DNA reads TGTGCCTGGAGTGTGCGCGGGAGGGCCGTCGCCAAAAACATTCAGTACTTC. It is translated as CAWSVRGRAVAKNIQYF.

The rearrangement uses TRBV29-1 and TRBJ1-3, with D uncertain. The CDR3 sequence is 11 residues long. From germline, CDR1 is SQVTM and CDR2 ANQGSEA. V dropped 6 bases and J dropped 8 bases, with 11 bases sitting between them. CDR3 in amino acids: CSVTNGHTIYF. Here the CDR3 DNA reads TGCAGCGTGACTAATGGGCACACCATATATTTT. Filled out from reference TRBV29-1 and TRBJ1-3, the complete variable domain reads SAVISQKPSRDICQRGTSLTIQCQVDSQVTMMFWYRQQPGQSLTLIATANQGSEATYESGFVIDKFPISRPNLTFSTLTVSNMSPEDSSIYLCSVTNGHTIYFGEGSWLTVV.

This clone was picked up a small number of times. This chain uses TRBV4-1 with TRBJ2-5; D perhaps matches TRBD1 (6 bases). Germline values: CDR1 MGHRA, CDR2 YSYEKL. The V end lost 1 base, the J end lost 4 bases, and 16 bases lay between the germline ends. The CDR3 runs 16 residues. Here the CDR3 reads CASSQGLPQGAETQYF. In DNA, the CDR3 is TGCGCCAGCAGCCAAGGACTCCCACAGGGCGCAGAGACCCAGTACTTC.

The rearrangement joins TRBV11-2 to TRBJ2-3, with D tentatively TRBD2 (6 bases). The CDR3 consists of 13 residues. Trimming shortened V by 2 bases and J by 6 bases, and 9 bases separated the two germline ends. In germline, CDR1 is SGHAT, CDR2 FQNNGV. The CDR3 sequence: CASSLSRGDTQYF. DNA of the CDR3: TGTGCCAGCAGCTTATCCCGGGGGGATACGCAGTATTTT. The complete variable domain, with remaining parts taken from reference TRBV11-2 and TRBJ2-3, reads EAGVAQSPRYKIIEKRQSVAFWCNPISGHATLYWYQQILGQGPKLLIQFQNNGVVDDSQLPKDRFSAERLKGVDSTLKIQPAKLEDSAVYLCASSLSRGDTQYFGPGTRLTVL.

This rearrangement joins TRBV27 to TRBJ2-1, with unresolved D. Trimming removed 0 bases from V and 6 bases from J, with 9 bases in between. The CDR3 consists of 14 residues. Germline V CDR1 and CDR2: MNHEY, SMNVEV (reference sequence). The CDR3 DNA reads TGTGCCAGCAGTTTATCGTGGTCAGTCAATGAGCAGTTCTTC. It encodes CASSLSWSVNEQFF.

This clone came up a few times. The chain carries TRBV18 and TRBJ1-5, with D unresolved. V was trimmed by 3 bases and J by 7 bases, leaving 13 bases between them. The CDR3 has 14 residues. Germline lookup yields CDR1 KGHSH and CDR2 LQKENI. The CDR3 DNA reads TGTGCCAGCTCACCGGCACAGAATACCCAGCCCCAGCATTTT. Translating it yields CASSPAQNTQPQHF.

V gene TRBV11-2 combines with J gene TRBJ2-7; D ambiguous. Looked up from germline, CDR1 is SGHAT and CDR2 is FQNNGV. The V gene lost 5 bases and the J gene lost 4 bases, with 9 bases spanning the gap. The CDR3 has 12 amino acids. This chain's CDR3 is CASSLLLYEQYF. CDR3 bases: TGTGCCAGCAGCCTCCTATTATACGAGCAGTACTTC.

V gene TRBV10-2 combines with J gene TRBJ1-1; 7 nucleotides align to TRBD1. The germline gives CDR1 WSHSY, CDR2 SAAADI. CDR3 length equals 12 residues. J gave up 7 bases and V 8 bases, and 7 bases lay outside the gene matches. In DNA form, the CDR3 reads TGCGCCAGCGGGGAAGGGACAGTTGAAGCTTTCTTT. Protein product: CASGEGTVEAFF.

V and J are TRBV6-1 and TRBJ1-3; no clear D gene. Trimming stripped 1 base from V and 7 bases from J, with 11 bases between. Germline V gene lookup returns CDR1 MNHNS and CDR2 SASEGT. This CDR3 region has 14 residues. This chain's CDR3 is CASSEDHSRNTIYF. In nucleotides, the CDR3 is TGTGCCAGCAGTGAAGATCACAGTAGGAACACCATATATTTT.

The genes are TRBV6-5 and TRBJ1-5; a weak D match, TRBD1 (5 bases). Per germline, CDR1 MNHEY and CDR2 SVGAGI. V was pared by 6 bases and J by 3 bases, with 12 bases between. The CDR3 runs to 14 residues. In DNA, the CDR3 is TGTGCCAGCAGCAAGACAGAATTCAATCAGCCCCAGCATTTT. This translates into CASSKTEFNQPQHF.